Below, 8 T cell receptor beta chains from the same sample are listed, as sequenced in a study of blood T cell repertoires in COVID-19. TCRdb's table, derived via immunoSEQ multiplex PCR, lists solely in-frame clones and lacks some. Counted here are a few hundred thousand clones, roughly 85% occurring once; the ten biggest clones make up 2.2%. The specimen sequenced was peripheral blood. These receptors all stem from a man under 40 who had recovered from COVID-19.

The chain combines TRBV29-1 with TRBJ2-2; 7 bases are shared with TRBD1. V was clipped by 5 bases and J by 2 bases; unmatched bases: 5. The CDR3 totals 14 residues. Germline V gene sequence: CDR1 SQVTM, CDR2 ANQGSEA. CDR3 in amino acids: CSVPDRFNTGELFF. Here the CDR3 DNA reads TGCAGCGTTCCGGACAGGTTCAACACCGGGGAGCTGTTTTTT.

This sequence joins TRBV4-2 and TRBJ2-5, with D possibly matching TRBD1 (5 bases). CDR1 LGHNA and CDR2 YNFKEQ come from the germline V gene. The CDR3 has 16 residues. Deletions cut 0 bases from V and 6 bases from J, with 17 bases between. CDR3 DNA sequence: TGTGCCAGCAGCCAAGATCCCACAGGAAATAGCCAGACCCAGTACTTC. This gives the protein CASSQDPTGNSQTQYF.

V gene TRBV7-2 combines with J gene TRBJ1-1; no firm D call. Trimming took 3 bases from V and 0 from J, leaving 14 bases between them. The CDR3 covers 16 residues. Per the germline V gene, CDR1 is SGHTA and CDR2 is FQGNSA. CDR3 sequence (DNA): TGTGCCAGCAGCTTCGTGAACAGCTTGATGAACACTGAAGCTTTCTTT. Translated, it gives CASSFVNSLMNTEAFF.

The chain has TRBV7-2 and TRBJ1-2, with D perhaps TRBD1 (6 bases). The CDR3 length is 15 residues. V lost 2 bases to trimming and J lost 4 bases, with 14 bases between them. From germline, CDR1 is SGHTA and CDR2 FQGNSA. CDR3 loop: CASSLSAGGLYGYTF. The CDR3 nucleotides read TGTGCCAGCAGCTTATCAGCGGGGGGCCTCTATGGCTACACCTTC.

In DNA, the CDR3 is TGTGCCAGCAGCCCCGGACAGGCGAGGGGCTACACCTTC. Its translation is CASSPGQARGYTF. The genes are TRBV7-9 and TRBJ1-2; 7 bases line up with TRBD1. Germline V gene lookup returns CDR1 SEHNR and CDR2 FQNEAQ (reference sequence). After removal of 5 bases from V and 8 bases from J, the junction contained 8 bases not matched to a gene. The CDR3 runs 13 residues.

The rearrangement joins TRBV9 to TRBJ2-1; the match to TRBD2 covers 10 bases. CDR3 length equals 15 residues. V trimming: 7 bases; J trimming: 0 bases; junction bases outside the gene matches: 4. Per the germline V gene, CDR1 is SGDLS and CDR2 is YYNGEE. In DNA form, the CDR3 reads TGTGCCAGCTGTGTAGCGGGGGGCTCCTACAATGAGCAGTTCTTC. Translation: CASCVAGGSYNEQFF.

This clone was detected a few times. The gene calls are TRBV5-8 and TRBJ1-4, with TRBD1 identical over 8 bases. The CDR3 runs to 14 residues. CDR1 SGHTS and CDR2 YDEGEE come from the germline V gene. The ends lost 0 bases at V and 6 bases at J; junction bases unmatched: 1. The CDR3 sequence: CASSLEQGDEKLFF. DNA for the CDR3: TGTGCCAGCAGCTTGGAACAGGGGGATGAAAAACTGTTTTTT.

This clone was seen more than once but under ten times. The chain uses TRBV27 and TRBJ2-7; TRBD1 matches at 9 bases. CDR1 and CDR2 from the germline V gene are MNHEY and SMNVEV (reference sequence). This CDR3 region has 15 residues. V shed 5 bases and J 6 bases; nucleotides not matched to a gene: 11. CDR3 coding DNA: TGTGCCAGCAGTCTCTCCGGGACAGGGTTATTCGAGCAGTACTTC. Protein sequence: CASSLSGTGLFEQYF.